One sample yielded the 9 T cell receptor beta chains listed below, sequenced in a study of CD8+ T cells in alopecia areata. Extracted RNA was reverse transcribed, and the resulting cDNA served as sequencing template. Repertoires were generated with immunoSEQ multiplex PCR, while TCRdb's copy carries only in-frame clones and drops some. The table has 150,000 or so clones, roughly 50% seen once. What was sequenced was CD4+ T cells sorted from blood. The receptors were gathered from a human donor with alopecia areata.

The chain recombines TRBV5-4 with TRBJ2-3, with 7 bases matching TRBD2. Looked up from germline, CDR1 is SGHNT and CDR2 is YYREEE (reference sequence). Trimming took 0 bases from V and 6 from J; bases not matched to a gene: 7. This CDR3 is 15 amino acids long. The CDR3 DNA reads as TGTGCCAGCAGCTTGGTGGGGGGGGTCCGGGATACGCAGTATTTT. It codes for CASSLVGGVRDTQYF. The full variable domain, completed using reference TRBV5-4 and TRBJ2-3, is ETGVTQSPTHLIKTRGQQVTLRCSSQSGHNTVSWYQQALGQGPQFIFQYYREEENGRGNFPPRFSGLQFPNYSSELNVNALELDDSALYLCASSLVGGVRDTQYFGPGTRLTVL.

This sequence joins TRBV7-6 and TRBJ2-1, with 13 bases identical to TRBD2. The CDR3 spans 15 residues. The trim removed 5 bases at V and 4 bases at J, leaving 2 bases unmatched. Germline V gives CDR1 SGHVS, CDR2 FNYEAQ. CDR3 amino acids: CASSLTSGGYNEQFF. DNA for the CDR3: TGTGCCAGCAGCCTGACTAGCGGGGGGTACAATGAGCAGTTCTTC.

This clone was counted only a few times. This chain joins TRBV28 and TRBJ1-3; 10 nucleotides match TRBD1. Germline V gene data show CDR1 as MDHEN and CDR2 as SYDVKM. After removal of 5 bases from V and 0 bases from J, the junction contained 25 bases not matched to a gene. This CDR3 has 23 residues. The CDR3 sequence is CASSAWGTGAPGLARSSGNTIYF. The CDR3 DNA sequence: TGTGCCAGCAGTGCCTGGGGGACAGGGGCCCCGGGGCTAGCAAGGAGCTCTGGAAACACCATATATTTT.

For this clone: The junction differs from germline at one of its ends, possibly a read error. The V gene is TRBV29-1, the J gene TRBJ2-5; 9 bases fit TRBD1. Germline assignment: CDR1 SQVTM and CDR2 ANQGSEA. This CDR3 has 14 amino acids. The CDR3 sequence: CSARDRDHQETQYF. For the CDR3, the DNA is TGCAGCGCCCGGGACAGGGACCACCAGGAGACCCAGTACTTC.

The V call is TRBV4-1, the J call TRBJ2-3; D gene uncertain. Germline CDR1 and CDR2: MGHRA and YSYEKL. V lost 1 base and J lost 5, with 4 bases in between. This CDR3 region has 12 residues. The CDR3 reads CASSQVQDTQYF. In DNA form, the CDR3 reads TGCGCCAGCAGCCAAGTACAAGATACGCAGTATTTT.

CDR3: CASSVSGITYEQYF. As DNA, the CDR3 is TGTGCCAGCAGCGTATCCGGGATCACCTACGAGCAGTACTTC. The chain has TRBV9 and TRBJ2-7, with D perhaps matching TRBD2 (5 bases). CDR3 length equals 14 residues. With 1 base removed from V and 2 bases from J, the gap between germline ends came to 10 bases. Germline CDR1 SGDLS, CDR2 YYNGEE.

There are a few counts of this clone. The V gene is TRBV30, the J gene TRBJ2-7; 9 nucleotides match TRBD2. Per germline, CDR1 GTSNPN and CDR2 SVGIG (reference sequence). V shed 1 base, J shed 3 bases, and the junction held 10 bases outside the gene matches. CDR3 length equals 16 residues. Written as DNA, the CDR3 is TGTGCCTGGAGTGAATTGTGGCTAGCGGGAAGCTACGAGCAGTACTTC. Its protein is CAWSELWLAGSYEQYF.

The rearrangement links TRBV29-1 to TRBJ1-1, with 7 nucleotides matching TRBD1. Germline values: CDR1 SQVTM, CDR2 ANQGSEA. V trimming: 7 bases; J trimming: 12 bases; junction bases outside the gene matches: 14. The CDR3 sequence is 12 residues long. CDR3 sequence (DNA): TGCAGCGGTCGGGACAGCCCGAAGTTGACTTTCTTT. This codes for CSGRDSPKLTFF.

This chain joins TRBV5-1 and TRBJ2-3; 8 nucleotides match TRBD2. V lost 4 bases and J lost 3; bases outside the gene matches: 7. Germline-derived CDR1 and CDR2 are SGHRS and YFSETQ. The CDR3 is 15 amino acids. This chain's CDR3 is CASSQREGGTDTQYF. The CDR3 DNA sequence: TGCGCCAGCAGCCAACGGGAGGGCGGGACAGATACGCAGTATTTT.